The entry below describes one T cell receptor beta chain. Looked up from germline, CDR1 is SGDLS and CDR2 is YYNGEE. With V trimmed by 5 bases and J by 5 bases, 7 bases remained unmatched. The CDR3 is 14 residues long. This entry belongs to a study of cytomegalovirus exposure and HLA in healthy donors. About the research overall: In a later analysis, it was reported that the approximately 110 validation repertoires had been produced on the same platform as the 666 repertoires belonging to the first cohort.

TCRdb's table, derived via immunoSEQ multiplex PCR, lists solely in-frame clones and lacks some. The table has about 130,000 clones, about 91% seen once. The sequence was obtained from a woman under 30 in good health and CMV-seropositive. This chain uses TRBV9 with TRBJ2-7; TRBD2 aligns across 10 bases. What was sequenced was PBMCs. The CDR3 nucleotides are TGTGCCAGCAGTTGGGGGACTAGCGTGCACGAGCAGTACTTC. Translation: CASSWGTSVHEQYF. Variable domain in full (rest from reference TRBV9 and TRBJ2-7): DSGVTQTPKHLITATGQRVTLRCSPRSGDLSVYWYQQSLDQGLQFLIQYYNGEERAKGNILERFSAQQFPDLHSELNLSSLELGDSALYFCASSWGTSVHEQYFGPGTRLTVT.